Below are 26 T cell receptor beta chains sequenced from a single sample in a study of T-cell reconstitution after alpha-beta-depleted transplantation in children. Unique molecular identifiers were incorporated when the TCRbeta library was constructed. Using its own MiXCR run on the PCR reads, TCRdb lists one record per CDR3 protein. This sample has about 360,000 distinct CDR3 sequences, with approximately 12% found just once. Source: PBMCs, taken from the stem cell graft. These TCRs come from a human donor who donated a stem cell graft to a child with Fanconi anemia.

This clonotype was counted between two and nine times. The chain is built from TRBV6-2 or TRBV6-3 and TRBJ2-2; D possibly corresponds to TRBD2 (5 bases). CDR1 MNHEY and CDR2 SVGEGT come from the germline V gene. CDR3 size: 15 residues. The V gene lost 8 bases and the J gene lost 1 base, with 14 bases spanning the gap. In nucleotides, the CDR3 is TGTGCCAGCGCCGAGCACGGGATGAACACCGGGGAGCTGTTTTTT. Translation gives CASAEHGMNTGELFF.

The rearrangement links TRBV5-6 to TRBJ2-3, with TRBD2 matching over 10 bases. The CDR3 loop spans 14 amino acids. The germline V gene has CDR1 SGHDT and CDR2 YYEEEE. Trimming cost V 4 bases and J 8 bases; bases outside gene matches: 7. DNA for the CDR3: TGTGCCAGCAGCCGTAGCGGGGGGTACAGTACGCAGTATTTT. Translation gives CASSRSGGYSTQYF.

This clonotype was found many times. The gene calls are TRBV7-9 and TRBJ1-1; 10 bases are shared with TRBD1. After removal of 5 bases from V and 3 bases from J, the junction contained 9 bases not matched to a gene. Per the germline V gene, CDR1 is SEHNR and CDR2 is FQNEAQ (reference sequence). This CDR3 contains 16 residues. For the CDR3, the DNA is TGTGCCAGCAGCCCTTACGGGACAGGGGAGGACACTGAAGCTTTCTTT. Protein product: CASSPYGTGEDTEAFF.

This clonotype was recorded at least ten times. The rearrangement uses TRBV5-1 and TRBJ1-1; the match to TRBD1 covers 9 bases. Germline lookup yields CDR1 SGHRS and CDR2 YFSETQ. With 4 bases clipped from V and 4 bases from J, the junction kept 5 bases outside the gene matches. There are 14 residues in the CDR3. CDR3 DNA sequence: TGCGCCAGCAGCCAAGGGACAGGGTTCACTGAAGCTTTCTTT. Protein product: CASSQGTGFTEAFF.

This clonotype was seen only a few times. The gene calls are TRBV30 and TRBJ1-1; D might be TRBD1 (5 bases). Germline values: CDR1 GTSNPN, CDR2 SVGIG (reference sequence). The germline V and J ends were trimmed by 0 bases and 11 bases, with 16 bases remaining between them. The CDR3 extends over 13 amino acids. The CDR3 region has the DNA TGTGCCTGGAGTGTACCGTCTCAGGGTAGCGCTTTCTTT. Encoded protein: CAWSVPSQGSAFF.

The sample holds a few counts of this clonotype. The V gene is TRBV20-1, the J gene TRBJ1-1, with 7 bases lining up with TRBD1. Germline CDR1 is DFQATT and CDR2 is SNEGSKA (reference sequence). The CDR3 consists of 15 residues. Trimming took 5 bases from V and 3 from J; bases not matched to a gene: 12. The CDR3 DNA reads as TGCAGTGCTGGACCCCGGGACAGAGGGGACACTGAAGCTTTCTTT. Translation gives CSAGPRDRGDTEAFF.

The chain links TRBV24-1 to TRBJ2-2; D gene unclear. Trimming stripped 1 base from V and 2 bases from J, with 10 bases between. Germline-derived CDR1 and CDR2 are KGHDR and SFDVKD. The length of the CDR3 is 16 residues. The CDR3 is CATSDFSHTNTGELFF. CDR3 nucleotides: TGTGCCACCAGTGATTTTAGCCATACCAACACCGGGGAGCTGTTTTTT.

This clonotype was observed a handful of times. The chain has TRBV15 and TRBJ1-4; D unclear. CDR3 size: 15 residues. V was trimmed by 0 bases and J by 4 bases, leaving 9 bases between them. Germline CDR1 LNHNV, CDR2 YYDKDF (reference sequence). CDR3 DNA: TGTGCCACCAGCAGAGAGCAGATAGATAATGAAAAACTGTTTTTT. Encoded protein: CATSREQIDNEKLFF.

The chain links TRBV5-5 to TRBJ2-2, with D possibly being TRBD1 or TRBD2 (6 bases each). The CDR3 is 15 residues long. Germline-derived CDR1 and CDR2 are SGHKS and YYEKEE (reference sequence). The V gene lost 7 bases and the J gene lost 8 bases, with 21 bases spanning the gap. The CDR3 protein is CASQAWGASNGELFF. The CDR3, as DNA: TGTGCCAGCCAAGCTTGGGGGGCTTCGAATGGGGAGCTGTTTTTT.

The chain combines TRBV7-2 with TRBJ2-1; no firm D call. The CDR3 totals 13 residues. Germline CDR1 SGHTA, CDR2 FQGNSA. Trimming stripped 4 bases from V and 8 bases from J, with 12 bases between. The CDR3 sequence: CASSSDSEDEQFF. CDR3 in DNA: TGTGCCAGCAGCTCAGACTCCGAAGATGAGCAGTTCTTC.

This clonotype was found a few times. The gene calls are TRBV4-2 and TRBJ2-5, with a tentative D call TRBD2 (7 bases). The CDR3 contains 13 residues. Trimming left V 5 bases short and J 5 bases short, with 12 bases between. The germline V gene has CDR1 LGHNA and CDR2 YNFKEQ. CDR3 region: CASSGEGVETQYF. CDR3 bases: TGTGCCAGCAGCGGGGAGGGGGTCGAGACCCAGTACTTC.

This chain connects TRBV10-2 to TRBJ2-5; 8 nucleotides align to TRBD1. The CDR3 is 15 amino acids. The V segment lost 2 bases and the J segment 7 bases; nucleotides outside the gene matches: 9. The germline CDR1 and CDR2 sequences are WSHSY and SAAADI. The DNA for the CDR3 is TGCGCCAGCAGTGAGACCACAGGGGGAAAAGGGACCCAGTACTTC. This sequence encodes CASSETTGGKGTQYF.

This rearrangement joins TRBV5-1 to TRBJ2-3; a weak D match, TRBD2 (6 bases). The CDR3 has 14 amino acids. Trimming left V 7 bases short and J 4 bases short, with 16 bases between. CDR1 SGHRS and CDR2 YFSETQ come from the germline V gene. The CDR3 loop is CASRLRGSSDTQYF. The CDR3 DNA sequence: TGCGCCAGCCGTCTACGGGGGTCATCAGATACGCAGTATTTT.

This clonotype was counted only a few times. CDR3 amino acids: CASSSTGVTTEAFF. The CDR3 DNA is TGCGCCAGCAGCTCTACAGGGGTGACCACTGAAGCTTTCTTT. The chain recombines TRBV5-1 with TRBJ1-1; 7 nucleotides line up with TRBD1. Per germline, CDR1 SGHRS and CDR2 YFSETQ. The length of the CDR3 is 14 residues. V gave up 3 bases and J gave up 4 bases; unmatched junction bases: 6.

V gene TRBV11-1 combines with J gene TRBJ1-2, with TRBD1 as a possible D gene (6 bases). V lost 6 bases and J lost 0, with 17 bases in between. The CDR3 has 16 residues. Germline CDR1 is SGHAT and CDR2 is FQDESV (reference sequence). The CDR3: CASSFGQSLSNYGYTF. CDR3 nucleotide sequence: TGTGCCAGCAGTTTTGGACAGTCGCTGTCTAACTATGGCTACACCTTC. Supplemented by reference TRBV11-1 and TRBJ1-2, the full variable domain reads EAEVAQSPRYKITEKSQAVAFWCDPISGHATLYWYRQILGQGPELLVQFQDESVVDDSQLPKDRFSAERLKGVDSTLKIQPAELGDSAMYLCASSFGQSLSNYGYTFGSGTRLTVV.

The chain links TRBV2 to TRBJ2-4, with TRBD1 identical over 9 bases. CDR1 and CDR2 from the germline V gene are SNHLY and FYNNEI. Trimming removed 6 bases from V and 7 bases from J; junction bases left unmatched: 7. The CDR3 is 14 amino acids. The CDR3 reads CASSAGTGWNIQYF. The CDR3 bases are TGTGCCAGCAGCGCCGGGACAGGGTGGAACATTCAGTACTTC.

The sample holds a few counts of this clonotype. The rearrangement joins TRBV5-1 to TRBJ1-1; D unclear. V shed 1 base and J shed 1 base, with 11 bases lying between them. The CDR3 consists of 15 residues. Germline V gives CDR1 SGHRS, CDR2 YFSETQ. CDR3 DNA: TGCGCCAGCAGCTTGCGGTGGGCGGGGAACACTGAAGCTTTCTTT. Translation gives CASSLRWAGNTEAFF.

This clonotype was seen repeatedly, ten times or more. This chain joins TRBV12-3 or TRBV12-4 and TRBJ1-5; D unresolved. The CDR3 runs 13 residues. V dropped 5 bases and J dropped 12 bases, with 17 bases sitting between them. CDR3 in amino acids: CASSRHPSNLQHF. Written as DNA, the CDR3 is TGTGCCAGCAGTCGACATCCCTCGAATCTCCAGCATTTT.

The genes are TRBV4-2 and TRBJ1-5; TRBD1 might be the D (5 bases). CDR1 is LGHNA, CDR2 YNFKEQ, per germline. V was pared by 5 bases and J by 2 bases, with 10 bases between. This CDR3 region has 14 residues. The CDR3 bases are TGTGCCAGCAGCGACCTGACAGGCAATCAGCCCCAGCATTTT. Amino acids: CASSDLTGNQPQHF.

This clonotype occurred many times. The V gene is TRBV10-3, the J gene TRBJ2-3; 10 bases fit TRBD1. Per germline, CDR1 ENHRY and CDR2 SYGVKD. After removal of 5 bases from V and 4 bases from J, the junction contained 12 bases not matched to a gene. This CDR3 is built from 17 residues. The CDR3 spells CAISNSGTGVPPDTQYF. DNA for the CDR3: TGTGCCATCAGTAATTCCGGGACAGGGGTCCCCCCAGATACGCAGTATTTT.

There are a few counts of this clonotype. The V gene is TRBV15, the J gene TRBJ2-1; 8 nucleotides align to TRBD1. Looked up from germline, CDR1 is LNHNV and CDR2 is YYDKDF (reference sequence). J lost 6 bases, V lost 6 bases, and 7 bases had no gene match. This CDR3 region has 14 residues. The CDR3 here is CATSLFRGPNEQFF. In DNA form, the CDR3 reads TGTGCCACCAGTTTATTCAGGGGGCCCAATGAGCAGTTCTTC. Together with reference TRBV15 and TRBJ2-1, the CDR3 gives the full variable domain: DAMVIQNPRYQVTQFGKPVTLSCSQTLNHNVMYWYQQKSSQAPKLLFHYYDKDFNNEADTPDNFQSRRPNTSFCFLDIRSPGLGDTAMYLCATSLFRGPNEQFFGPGTRLTVL.

This clonotype was counted at least ten times. The V call is TRBV10-1, the J call TRBJ2-3; 13 nucleotides align to TRBD2. This CDR3 region has 17 residues. Germline values: CDR1 WNHNN, CDR2 SYGVQD (reference sequence). Trimming removed 1 base from V and 2 bases from J; junction bases left unmatched: 3. The CDR3 loop is CASSELGLAGDTDTQYF. For the CDR3, the DNA is TGCGCCAGCAGTGAGTTAGGACTAGCGGGGGACACAGATACGCAGTATTTT.

This clonotype came up a few times. The chain combines TRBV6-5 with TRBJ1-2; D uncertain. This CDR3 spans 14 amino acids. Germline V lookup: CDR1 MNHEY, CDR2 SVGAGI. The V and J ends lost 5 bases and 2 bases respectively, with 12 bases between them. In nucleotides, the CDR3 is TGTGCCAGCAGTCACCACACGGAGAACTATGGCTACACCTTC. This encodes CASSHHTENYGYTF.

This clonotype showed up just a few times. For the CDR3, the DNA is TGCAGTGCTAGTAAGGGCGTGAACTACGAGCAGTACGTC. Amino acid sequence: CSASKGVNYEQYV. V is TRBV20-1 and J is TRBJ2-7, with D unresolved. The CDR3 length is 13 residues. Trimming cost V 3 bases and J 3 bases, with 12 bases left between them. Germline CDR1 DFQATT, CDR2 SNEGSKA (reference sequence).

The chain joins TRBV5-1 to TRBJ1-2, with D tentatively TRBD1 (5 bases). CDR1 is SGHRS, CDR2 YFSETQ, per germline. V shed 0 bases and J shed 2 bases, with 8 bases lying between them. The CDR3 totals 14 residues. The CDR3 region is CASSLAWGNYGYTF. The CDR3 DNA is TGCGCCAGCAGCTTGGCCTGGGGGAACTATGGCTACACCTTC.

This chain links TRBV7-9 with TRBJ2-7; D might be TRBD1 (5 bases). V was clipped by 3 bases and J by 0 bases, with 15 bases between them. This CDR3 contains 16 residues. CDR1 and CDR2 from the germline V gene are SEHNR and FQNEAQ (reference sequence). The CDR3 is CASSFDSLDSSYEQYV. Here the CDR3 DNA reads TGTGCCAGCAGCTTCGACAGCCTCGATAGCTCCTACGAGCAGTACGTC.